These 2 T cell receptor beta chains were all obtained from the same sample, sequenced in a study of blood T cells in healthy people across ages. Primed by a sample-barcoded 5' primer and a J-beta primer mix, a second PCR proceeded for roughly 6 to 12 cycles. TCRdb re-analysed the 5' RACE reads in MiXCR, keeping a single row per CDR3 protein. This sample carries roughly 790,000 distinct CDR3 sequences, 43% of them seen once, and the ten largest clones take more than 20%. Specimen: blood. These TCRs come from a woman in her fifties or sixties in good health.

The chain uses TRBV28 and TRBJ2-7; 8 bases agree with TRBD1. This CDR3 contains 14 residues. J was trimmed by 3 bases and V by 8 bases; bases with no gene match: 9. The germline CDR1 and CDR2 sequences are MDHEN and SYDVKM. CDR3 DNA sequence: TGTGCCAGCGGAGGGACAGGTCCTAACTACGAGCAGTACTTC. Residues: CASGGTGPNYEQYF.

This clonotype was found once. This chain uses TRBV20-1 with TRBJ1-1, with D tentatively TRBD1 (6 bases). Germline CDR1 is DFQATT and CDR2 is SNEGSKA (reference sequence). The CDR3 spans 15 residues. Trimming stripped 0 bases from V and 1 base from J, with 12 bases between. CDR3 loop: CSARDAGASNTEAFF. In nucleotides, the CDR3 is TGCAGTGCTAGAGATGCAGGGGCGTCGAACACTGAAGCTTTCTTT.